This TCR beta chain was identified during a study of blood T cells in healthy people across ages. A second about 7 to 12 cycle PCR used barcoded and J-beta primers. TCRdb re-called the 5' RACE reads with MiXCR, one entry per CDR3 protein. The data show 650,000 to 1,000,000 distinct CDR3 sequences, roughly 34% seen once. This CDR3 comprises 15 residues. In germline, CDR1 is LGHNA, CDR2 YSLEER. Trimming shortened V by 4 bases and J by 2 bases, and 9 bases separated the two germline ends. The rearrangement uses TRBV4-3 and TRBJ2-6; tentatively, D is TRBD1 (6 bases). Sequencing was performed on blood. This receptor was identified in a man aged 18 to 29 in good health. The CDR3 here is CASSRGPPGANVLTF. The CDR3 DNA follows: TGCGCCAGCAGCCGGGGGCCGCCTGGGGCCAACGTCCTGACTTTC.